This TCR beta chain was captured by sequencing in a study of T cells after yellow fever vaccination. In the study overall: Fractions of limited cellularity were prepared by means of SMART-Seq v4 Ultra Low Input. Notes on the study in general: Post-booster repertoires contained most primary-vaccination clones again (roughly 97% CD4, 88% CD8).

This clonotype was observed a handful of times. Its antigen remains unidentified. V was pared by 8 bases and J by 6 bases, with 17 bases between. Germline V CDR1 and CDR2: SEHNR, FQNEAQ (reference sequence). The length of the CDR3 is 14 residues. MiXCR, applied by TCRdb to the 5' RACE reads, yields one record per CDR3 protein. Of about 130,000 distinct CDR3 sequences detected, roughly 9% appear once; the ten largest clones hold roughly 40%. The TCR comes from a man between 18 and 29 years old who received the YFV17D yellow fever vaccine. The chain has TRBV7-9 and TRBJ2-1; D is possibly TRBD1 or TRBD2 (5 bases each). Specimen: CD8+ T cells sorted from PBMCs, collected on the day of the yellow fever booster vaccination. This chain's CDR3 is CASRTAGTPNEQFF. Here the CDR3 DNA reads TGTGCCAGCCGAACGGCCGGGACCCCCAATGAGCAGTTCTTC.